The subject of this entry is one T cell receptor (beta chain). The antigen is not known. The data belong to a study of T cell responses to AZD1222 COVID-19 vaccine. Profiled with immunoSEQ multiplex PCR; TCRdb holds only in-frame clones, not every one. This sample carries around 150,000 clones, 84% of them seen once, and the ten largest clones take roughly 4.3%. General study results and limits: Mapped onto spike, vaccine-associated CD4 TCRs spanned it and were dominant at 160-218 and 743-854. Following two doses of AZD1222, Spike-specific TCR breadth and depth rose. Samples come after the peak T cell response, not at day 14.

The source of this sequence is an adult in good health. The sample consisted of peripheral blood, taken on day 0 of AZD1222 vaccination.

CDR3 coding DNA: TGCGCCAGCAGGTTGACTGATATCGACTCTGGAAACACCATATATTTT. As protein: CASRLTDIDSGNTIYF. The V gene is TRBV10-1, the J gene TRBJ1-3; no clear D. In germline, CDR1 is WNHNN, CDR2 SYGVQD (reference sequence). V lost 6 bases, J lost 0 bases, and 15 bases lay in between. The CDR3 sequence is 16 residues long.